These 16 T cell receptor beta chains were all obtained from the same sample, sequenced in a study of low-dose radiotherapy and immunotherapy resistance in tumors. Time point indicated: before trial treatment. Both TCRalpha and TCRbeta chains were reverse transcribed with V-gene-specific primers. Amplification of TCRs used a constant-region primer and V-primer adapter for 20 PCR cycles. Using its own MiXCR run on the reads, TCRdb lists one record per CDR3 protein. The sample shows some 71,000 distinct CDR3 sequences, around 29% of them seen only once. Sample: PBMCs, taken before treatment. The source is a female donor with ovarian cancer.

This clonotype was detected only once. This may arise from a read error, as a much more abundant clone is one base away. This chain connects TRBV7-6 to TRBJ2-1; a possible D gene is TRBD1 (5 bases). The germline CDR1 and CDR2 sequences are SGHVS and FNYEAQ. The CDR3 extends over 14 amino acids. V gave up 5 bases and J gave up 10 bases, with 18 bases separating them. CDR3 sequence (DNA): TGTGCCAGCAGCCCGGTAGGGGTCTCCTACGAGCAGTTCTTC. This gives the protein CASSPVGVSYEQFF.

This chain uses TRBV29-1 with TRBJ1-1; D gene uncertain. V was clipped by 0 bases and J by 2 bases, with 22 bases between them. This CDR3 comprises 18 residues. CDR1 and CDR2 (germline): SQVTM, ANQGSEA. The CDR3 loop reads CSVEDQDPNGYRNTEAFF. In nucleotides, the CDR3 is TGCAGCGTTGAAGATCAAGATCCGAATGGTTATCGAAACACTGAAGCTTTCTTT.

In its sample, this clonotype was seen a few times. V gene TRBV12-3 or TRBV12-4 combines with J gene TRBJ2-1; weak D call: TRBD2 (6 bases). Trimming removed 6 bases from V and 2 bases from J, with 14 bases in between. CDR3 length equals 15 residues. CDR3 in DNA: TGTGCCAGCAGCCTCCGGGCGGGACCCTACAATGAGCAGTTCTTC. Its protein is CASSLRAGPYNEQFF.

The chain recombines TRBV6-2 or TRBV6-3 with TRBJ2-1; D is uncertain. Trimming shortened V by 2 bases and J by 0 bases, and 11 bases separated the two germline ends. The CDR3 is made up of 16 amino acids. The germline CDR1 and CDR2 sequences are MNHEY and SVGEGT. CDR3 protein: CASSYGRKSSYNEQFF. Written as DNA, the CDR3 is TGTGCCAGCAGTTACGGGCGGAAGAGCTCCTACAATGAGCAGTTCTTC.

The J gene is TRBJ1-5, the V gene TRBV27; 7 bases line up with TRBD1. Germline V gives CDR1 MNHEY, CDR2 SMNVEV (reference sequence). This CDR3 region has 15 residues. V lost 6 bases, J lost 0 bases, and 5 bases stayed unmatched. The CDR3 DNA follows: TGTGCCAGCAGATCGACAGGGTATAGCAATCAGCCCCAGCATTTT. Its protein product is CASRSTGYSNQPQHF.

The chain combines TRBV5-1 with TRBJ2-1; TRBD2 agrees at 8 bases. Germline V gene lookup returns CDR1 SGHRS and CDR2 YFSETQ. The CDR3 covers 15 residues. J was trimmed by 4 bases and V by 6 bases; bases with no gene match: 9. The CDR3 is CASTPWASGYNEQFF. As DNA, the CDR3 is TGCGCCAGCACCCCCTGGGCTAGCGGGTACAATGAGCAGTTCTTC.

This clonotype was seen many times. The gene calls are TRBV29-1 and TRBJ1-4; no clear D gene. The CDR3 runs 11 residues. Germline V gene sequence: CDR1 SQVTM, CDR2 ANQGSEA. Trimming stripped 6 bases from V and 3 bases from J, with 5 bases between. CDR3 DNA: TGCAGCGTGGAATCTAATGAAAAACTGTTTTTT. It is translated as CSVESNEKLFF.

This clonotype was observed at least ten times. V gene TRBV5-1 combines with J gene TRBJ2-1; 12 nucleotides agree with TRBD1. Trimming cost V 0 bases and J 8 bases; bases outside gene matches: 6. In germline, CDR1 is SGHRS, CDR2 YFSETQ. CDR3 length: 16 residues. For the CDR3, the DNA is TGCGCCAGCAGCTTGGTTGTGGGACAGGGGGCGGATGAGCAGTTCTTC. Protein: CASSLVVGQGADEQFF.

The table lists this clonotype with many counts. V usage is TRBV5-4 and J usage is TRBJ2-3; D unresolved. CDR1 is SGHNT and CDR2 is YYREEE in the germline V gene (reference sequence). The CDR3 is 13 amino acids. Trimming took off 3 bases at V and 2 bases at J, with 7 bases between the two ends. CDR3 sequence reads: CASSSDVTDTQYF. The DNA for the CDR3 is TGTGCCAGCAGCTCAGACGTCACAGATACGCAGTATTTT.

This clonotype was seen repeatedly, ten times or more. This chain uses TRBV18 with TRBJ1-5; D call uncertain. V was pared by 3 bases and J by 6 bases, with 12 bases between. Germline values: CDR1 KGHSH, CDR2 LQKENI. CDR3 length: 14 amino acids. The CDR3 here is CASSPASGSQPQHF. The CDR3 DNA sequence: TGTGCCAGCTCACCGGCGAGTGGTTCTCAGCCCCAGCATTTT.

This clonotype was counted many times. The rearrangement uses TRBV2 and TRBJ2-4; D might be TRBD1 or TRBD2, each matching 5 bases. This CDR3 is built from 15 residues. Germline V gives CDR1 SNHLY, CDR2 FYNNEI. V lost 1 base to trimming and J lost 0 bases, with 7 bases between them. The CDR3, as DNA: TGTGCCAGCAGTGAAGGGGGGATAGCCAAAAACATTCAGTACTTC. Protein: CASSEGGIAKNIQYF.

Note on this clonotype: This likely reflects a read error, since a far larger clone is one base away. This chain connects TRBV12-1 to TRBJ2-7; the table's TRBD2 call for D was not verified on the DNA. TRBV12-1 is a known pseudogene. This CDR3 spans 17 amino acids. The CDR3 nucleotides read TGTGCCAGCAGACTAGCGGGAGGGAGGAAACGCTACAATGAGCAGTACTTC. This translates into CASRLAGGRKRYNEQYF.

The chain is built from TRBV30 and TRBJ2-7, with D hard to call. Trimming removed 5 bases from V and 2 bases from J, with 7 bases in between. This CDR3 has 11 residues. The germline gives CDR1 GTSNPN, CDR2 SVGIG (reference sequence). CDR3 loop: CAWGEAYEQYF. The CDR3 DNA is TGTGCCTGGGGAGAGGCCTACGAGCAGTACTTC.

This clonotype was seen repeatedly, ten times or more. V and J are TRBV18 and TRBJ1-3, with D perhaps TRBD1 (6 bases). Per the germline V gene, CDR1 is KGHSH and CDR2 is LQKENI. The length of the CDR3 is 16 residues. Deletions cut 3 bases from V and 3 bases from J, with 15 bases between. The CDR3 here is CASSPRVGGRGNTIYF. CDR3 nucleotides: TGTGCCAGCTCACCCAGGGTCGGGGGCCGTGGAAACACCATATATTTT.

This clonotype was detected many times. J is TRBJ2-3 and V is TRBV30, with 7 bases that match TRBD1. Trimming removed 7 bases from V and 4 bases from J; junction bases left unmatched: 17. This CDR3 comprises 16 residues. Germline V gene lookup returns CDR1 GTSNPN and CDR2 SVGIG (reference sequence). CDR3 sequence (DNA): TGTGCCTACGGTAGGGAGCGACAGGGATTGTCAGATACGCAGTATTTT. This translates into CAYGRERQGLSDTQYF.

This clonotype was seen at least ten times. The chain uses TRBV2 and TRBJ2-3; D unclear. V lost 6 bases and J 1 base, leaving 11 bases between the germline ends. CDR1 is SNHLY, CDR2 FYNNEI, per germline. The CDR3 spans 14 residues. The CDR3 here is CASSPRQRTDTQYF. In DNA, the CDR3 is TGTGCCAGCAGCCCCCGACAACGCACAGATACGCAGTATTTT.